Following are 24 T cell receptor beta chains from one sample sequenced in a study of beta chain features in type 1 diabetes. Of the isolated RNA, all was reverse transcribed, and so the sequenced material was expressed TCRB transcripts. Using immunoSEQ multiplex PCR, the repertoire was profiled, and TCRdb retains in-frame clones only, with some absent. This table holds under 200,000 clones, approximately 8.1% found once. Source material: central memory CD4+ T cells from blood. Receptors were obtained from a man between 18 and 29 years old in good health.

This clone has a handful of counts. The chain recombines TRBV4-3 with TRBJ1-1; D perhaps matches TRBD1 (5 bases). Germline V CDR1 and CDR2: LGHNA, YSLEER. This CDR3 has 14 amino acids. Trimming shortened V by 3 bases and J by 4 bases, and 12 bases separated the two germline ends. CDR3 in amino acids: CASSQHGGTTEAFF. CDR3 bases: TGCGCCAGCAGCCAGCACGGGGGGACCACTGAAGCTTTCTTT.

The V and J genes are TRBV29-1 and TRBJ1-5; 7 nucleotides align to TRBD1. CDR3 length: 14 residues. V trimming: 4 bases; J trimming: 3 bases; junction bases outside the gene matches: 6. CDR1 and CDR2 (germline): SQVTM, ANQGSEA. The CDR3 sequence is CSVAAGGTNQPQHF. CDR3 bases: TGCAGCGTTGCGGCAGGGGGTACCAATCAGCCCCAGCATTTT.

As concerns this clone: In the same sample, other DNA sequences code for this CDR3. J is TRBJ2-5 and V is TRBV9, with 8 bases lining up with TRBD2. The length of the CDR3 is 15 residues. Trimming at V came to 4 bases and at J to 2 bases, leaving 7 bases not matched to a gene. Per the germline V gene, CDR1 is SGDLS and CDR2 is YYNGEE. CDR3 in DNA: TGTGCCAGCAGCCTCGGAACTAGCGGTCAAGAGACCCAGTACTTC. Protein sequence: CASSLGTSGQETQYF.

This clone has more than one count but fewer than ten. The chain is built from TRBV7-9 and TRBJ1-6, with 7 bases aligning to TRBD1. CDR3 length: 14 residues. With 4 bases clipped from V and 6 bases from J, the junction kept 3 bases outside the gene matches. The germline gives CDR1 SEHNR, CDR2 FQNEAQ (reference sequence). This CDR3 is CASSSTGPNSPLHF. CDR3 DNA: TGTGCCAGCAGCTCGACAGGGCCTAATTCACCCCTCCACTTT.

This clone was observed a few times. The J gene is TRBJ2-3, the V gene TRBV5-4; 13 positions agree with TRBD2. Germline trimming cut 10 bases from V and 4 bases from J; bases unmatched to any gene: 3. Germline CDR1 reads SGHNT; CDR2 reads YYREEE (reference sequence). The CDR3 has 13 amino acids. The CDR3 DNA reads as TGTGCCGGGGGACTAGCGGGGTCAGATACGCAGTATTTT. Its translation: CAGGLAGSDTQYF.

This clone appeared a few times. The chain employs TRBV4-2 and TRBJ2-3; 13 bases match TRBD2. The CDR3 runs 18 residues. After removal of 1 base from V and 4 bases from J, the junction contained 8 bases not matched to a gene. The germline V gene has CDR1 LGHNA and CDR2 YNFKEQ. CDR3 protein: CASSQAGLTSGRADTQYF. The DNA of the CDR3 is TGTGCCAGCAGCCAAGCCGGACTTACTAGCGGGAGGGCAGATACGCAGTATTTT.

V is TRBV19 and J is TRBJ2-1; 13 nucleotides line up with TRBD2. The J segment lost 5 bases and the V segment lost 5 bases, leaving 9 bases of the junction unmatched. The CDR3 loop spans 17 amino acids. Germline CDR1 LNHDA, CDR2 SQIVND (reference sequence). The CDR3 region has the DNA TGTGCCAGTAGTCTAACACACGGGACTAGCGGGAACAATGAGCAGTTCTTC. It is translated as CASSLTHGTSGNNEQFF.

This clone was counted only a few times. The chain carries TRBV5-1 and TRBJ2-3; 12 bases agree with TRBD2. Per the germline V gene, CDR1 is SGHRS and CDR2 is YFSETQ. The CDR3 spans 17 residues. The trim removed 4 bases at V and 6 bases at J, leaving 12 bases unmatched. The CDR3 loop is CASSRQTSGSTADTQYF. Written as DNA, the CDR3 is TGCGCCAGCAGCCGTCAGACTAGCGGGAGTACCGCCGATACGCAGTATTTT.

The V call is TRBV6-5, the J call TRBJ2-1; 7 bases fit TRBD2. V was clipped by 0 bases and J by 7 bases; unmatched bases: 9. This CDR3 has 16 amino acids. Germline V gives CDR1 MNHEY, CDR2 SVGAGI. CDR3 DNA: TGTGCCAGCAGTTACTCGACTGGACTAGTTCTAAATGAGCAGTTCTTC. It encodes CASSYSTGLVLNEQFF.

V and J are TRBV5-6 and TRBJ1-2; no clear D. Trimming pared 4 bases from V and 8 bases from J, leaving 21 bases between. The germline V gene has CDR1 SGHDT and CDR2 YYEEEE. The CDR3 is made up of 15 amino acids. The CDR3 sequence is CASSRELTGAGGYTF. The DNA for the CDR3 is TGTGCCAGCAGCAGAGAGCTAACGGGTGCGGGAGGCTACACCTTC.

The rearrangement links TRBV4-2 to TRBJ2-3, with a tentative D call TRBD2 (6 bases). Trimming took 1 base from V and 5 from J, leaving 10 bases between them. The germline V gene encodes CDR1 LGHNA and CDR2 YNFKEQ. This CDR3 contains 14 residues. CDR3 DNA: TGTGCCAGCAGCCAAGTTCCAGCGGGAGATACGCAGTATTTT. Amino acid sequence: CASSQVPAGDTQYF.

In this sample, this clone turned up many times. The chain has TRBV14 and TRBJ1-2; D uncertain. Trimming removed 0 bases at V and 7 bases at J, with 9 bases between. This CDR3 region has 13 residues. CDR1 and CDR2 (germline): SGHDN, FVKESK. The CDR3 DNA reads TGTGCCAGCAGCCAAGACGGGAGAGGTGGCTACACCTTC. Translation: CASSQDGRGGYTF. Supplemented by reference TRBV14 and TRBJ1-2, the full variable domain reads EAGVTQFPSHSVIEKGQTVTLRCDPISGHDNLYWYRRVMGKEIKFLLHFVKESKQDESGMPNNRFLAERTGGTYSTLKVQPAELEDSGVYFCASSQDGRGGYTFGSGTRLTVV.

The chain uses TRBV7-2 and TRBJ2-3; 8 bases are shared with TRBD2. Germline V gene sequence: CDR1 SGHTA, CDR2 FQGNSA. There are 17 residues in the CDR3. V lost 5 bases to trimming and J lost 0 bases; unmatched junction nucleotides: 10. CDR3 residues: CASSPLAESFSTDTQYF. Written as DNA, the CDR3 is TGTGCCAGCAGCCCACTAGCGGAGAGCTTTAGCACAGATACGCAGTATTTT. Based on the CDR3 plus reference TRBV7-2 and TRBJ2-3, the full variable domain is GAGVSQSPSNKVTEKGKDVELRCDPISGHTALYWYRQSLGQGLEFLIYFQGNSAPDKSGLPSDRFSAERTGGSVSTLTIQRTQQEDSAVYLCASSPLAESFSTDTQYFGPGTRLTVL.

This clone was seen a few times. This chain joins TRBV9 and TRBJ2-1, with 11 bases matching TRBD1. The junction had 5 bases not matched to a gene; V was cut back by 0 bases and J by 6 bases. In germline, CDR1 is SGDLS, CDR2 YYNGEE. The CDR3 sequence is 16 residues long. DNA for the CDR3: TGTGCCAGCAGCGTAGTCGGGACAGGGGGGCTCAATGAGCAGTTCTTC. It encodes CASSVVGTGGLNEQFF.

This rearrangement joins TRBV6-5 to TRBJ2-7; 8 bases fit TRBD2. The V segment lost 3 bases and the J segment 3 bases; nucleotides outside the gene matches: 4. Per germline, CDR1 MNHEY and CDR2 SVGAGI. This CDR3 has 14 residues. CDR3 sequence: CASSYREGGYEQYF. The CDR3 DNA is TGTGCCAGCAGTTATCGGGAGGGAGGCTACGAGCAGTACTTC.

The rearrangement uses TRBV19 and TRBJ2-7, with D uncertain. The germline gives CDR1 LNHDA, CDR2 SQIVND (reference sequence). V was pared by 9 bases and J by 3 bases, with 15 bases between. This CDR3 has 13 residues. The CDR3 nucleotides read TGTGCCAGGCAGCACAGACCGATCTACGAGCAGTACTTC. Translating it yields CARQHRPIYEQYF.

This clone came up a few times. The chain is built from TRBV19 and TRBJ2-2; no clear D. Germline CDR1 LNHDA, CDR2 SQIVND (reference sequence). The CDR3 covers 13 residues. The ends were cut back, 6 bases at V and 3 bases at J, with 8 bases in the middle. The CDR3 nucleotides are TGTGCCAGTAGCACAACCTACACCGGGGAGCTGTTTTTT. Amino acid sequence: CASSTTYTGELFF.

This clone was seen a handful of times. The rearrangement joins TRBV18 to TRBJ2-1, with 14 positions matching TRBD2. The J segment lost 4 bases and the V segment lost 4 bases, leaving 0 bases of the junction unmatched. This CDR3 is built from 15 residues. Germline CDR1 and CDR2: KGHSH and LQKENI. CDR3 nucleotide sequence: TGTGCCAGCTCACGGACTAGCGGGAGGTACAATGAGCAGTTCTTC. It yields the protein CASSRTSGRYNEQFF.

The chain has TRBV18 and TRBJ1-1, with TRBD1 identical over 8 bases. Germline CDR1 is KGHSH and CDR2 is LQKENI. V dropped 5 bases and J dropped 7; count of bases not matched to a gene: 9. CDR3 length equals 14 residues. The CDR3 sequence: CASSTSDREGEAFF. The CDR3 bases are TGTGCCAGCTCAACCTCGGACAGGGAGGGTGAAGCTTTCTTT.

This clone was recorded a few times. The sample contains more than one DNA sequence encoding this CDR3. This sequence joins TRBV7-9 and TRBJ2-6; no firm D call. Germline V gives CDR1 SEHNR, CDR2 FQNEAQ (reference sequence). With 1 base removed from V and 0 bases from J, the gap between germline ends came to 4 bases. CDR3 size: 15 residues. The CDR3 coding sequence is TGTGCCAGCAGCTTAGTCAGCTCTGGGGCCAACGTCCTGACTTTC. It encodes CASSLVSSGANVLTF. The whole variable domain, remainder taken from reference TRBV7-9 and TRBJ2-6, is DTGVSQNPRHKITKRGQNVTFRCDPISEHNRLYWYRQTLGQGPEFLTYFQNEAQLEKSRLLSDRFSAERPKGSFSTLEIQRTEQGDSAMYLCASSLVSSGANVLTFGAGSRLTVL.

This clone was seen only a few times. V and J are TRBV5-1 and TRBJ1-2; 7 bases are a match to TRBD1. CDR1 SGHRS and CDR2 YFSETQ come from the germline V gene. V trimming: 5 bases; J trimming: 7 bases; junction bases outside the gene matches: 8. This CDR3 has 13 residues. This CDR3 is CASSLQGGRGYTF. The CDR3 DNA follows: TGCGCCAGCAGTTTACAAGGGGGCCGTGGCTACACCTTC. The variable domain in full, with the rest retrieved from reference TRBV5-1 and TRBJ1-2, is KAGVTQTPRYLIKTRGQQVTLSCSPISGHRSVSWYQQTPGQGLQFLFEYFSETQRNKGNFPGRFSGRQFSNSRSEMNVSTLELGDSALYLCASSLQGGRGYTFGSGTRLTVV.

This clone appeared a few times. The gene calls are TRBV6-6 and TRBJ1-6, with 7 bases fitting TRBD1. Trimming removed 7 bases from V and 9 bases from J; junction bases left unmatched: 12. The CDR3 spans 15 residues. Germline V lookup: CDR1 MNHNY, CDR2 SVGAGI (reference sequence). The CDR3 DNA reads TGTGCCAGCACGACGGTCGAGGGGGCAGCTTCACCCCTCCACTTT. Translating gives CASTTVEGAASPLHF.

The genes are TRBV7-9 and TRBJ1-4, with 11 bases aligning to TRBD1. Germline-derived CDR1 and CDR2 are SEHNR and FQNEAQ (reference sequence). V gave up 4 bases and J gave up 8 bases; unmatched junction bases: 9. This CDR3 contains 16 residues. CDR3 in amino acids: CASSSGTGGMSEKLFF. CDR3 sequence (DNA): TGTGCCAGCAGCTCCGGGACAGGGGGGATGAGCGAAAAACTGTTTTTT.

The chain has TRBV5-1 and TRBJ2-3, with D possibly being TRBD2 (6 bases). V was cut by 1 base and J by 2 bases, with 8 bases left in between. This CDR3 region has 14 residues. Germline lookup yields CDR1 SGHRS and CDR2 YFSETQ. DNA of the CDR3: TGCGCCAGCAGCTTGAGACTAGACACAGATACGCAGTATTTT. Its translation: CASSLRLDTDTQYF. Together with reference TRBV5-1 and TRBJ2-3, the CDR3 gives the full variable domain: KAGVTQTPRYLIKTRGQQVTLSCSPISGHRSVSWYQQTPGQGLQFLFEYFSETQRNKGNFPGRFSGRQFSNSRSEMNVSTLELGDSALYLCASSLRLDTDTQYFGPGTRLTVL.